The 27 T cell receptor beta chains listed next were all sequenced from one sample in a study of OX40 agonist ivuxolimab in advanced cancers. Profiling relied on immunoSEQ multiplex PCR, and the TCRdb table lists in-frame clones only, not all of them. The profile shows some 69,000 clones, almost 90% of them singletons. The sample in question was CD4+ or CD8+ T cells sorted from blood, obtained in a trial of the OX40 agonist ivuxolimab. These receptors originate from an adult with an advanced solid tumor such as melanoma, head and neck, liver or kidney cancer.

The gene calls are TRBV2 and TRBJ1-4; no definite D call. Germline loops: CDR1 SNHLY, CDR2 FYNNEI. V dropped 6 bases and J dropped 5 bases, with 13 bases sitting between them. The length of the CDR3 is 14 residues. In DNA, the CDR3 is TGTGCCAGCAGGCCCGGTAGCGTGAATGAAAAACTGTTTTTT. It is translated as CASRPGSVNEKLFF. Filled out from reference TRBV2 and TRBJ1-4, the complete variable domain reads EPEVTQTPSHQVTQMGQEVILRCVPISNHLYFYWYRQILGQKVEFLVSFYNNEISEKSEIFDDQFSVERPDGSNFTLKIRSTKLEDSAMYFCASRPGSVNEKLFFGSGTQLSVL.

The rearrangement links TRBV4-2 to TRBJ2-7; D is tentatively TRBD1 or TRBD2 (5 bases each). Germline CDR1 and CDR2: LGHNA and YNFKEQ. Trimming shortened V by 9 bases and J by 6 bases, and 24 bases separated the two germline ends. The CDR3 sequence is 15 residues long. CDR3 residues: CASKPTGAGDSEQYF. The DNA of the CDR3 is TGTGCCAGTAAACCAACCGGGGCCGGGGATTCCGAGCAGTACTTC.

V gene TRBV7-2 combines with J gene TRBJ2-7; D may be TRBD1 (6 bases). The CDR3 length is 14 residues. V lost 4 bases and J 4 bases, leaving 14 bases between the germline ends. The V gene's germline CDR1 is SGHTA and CDR2 FQGNSA. CDR3 bases: TGTGCCAGCAGCTACCTCAGGGGCAGTTACGAGCAGTACTTC. It is translated as CASSYLRGSYEQYF.

The genes are TRBV4-2 and TRBJ2-6, with D possibly matching TRBD2 (6 bases). Per the germline V gene, CDR1 is LGHNA and CDR2 is YNFKEQ. The CDR3 is made up of 17 amino acids. With 1 base removed from V and 4 bases from J, the gap between germline ends came to 14 bases. DNA for the CDR3: TGTGCCAGCAGCCAAGGGGGCGGGACTGGGGGGGCCAACGTCCTGACTTTC. Translation: CASSQGGGTGGANVLTF.

This chain uses TRBV7-8 with TRBJ2-7; D unclear. V was pared by 1 base and J by 3 bases, with 13 bases between. The CDR3 runs to 15 residues. In germline, CDR1 is SGHVS, CDR2 FQNEAQ. CDR3 loop: CASSLDGQTGYEQYF. The CDR3 nucleotides are TGTGCCAGCAGCTTAGACGGGCAAACCGGCTACGAGCAGTACTTC.

This chain connects TRBV7-9 to TRBJ2-5; D may be TRBD1 or TRBD2 (6 bases each). V lost 3 bases and J 2 bases, leaving 13 bases between the germline ends. This CDR3 is 15 amino acids long. The germline gives CDR1 SEHNR, CDR2 FQNEAQ (reference sequence). The CDR3 is CASSLDPGAQETQYF. In DNA, the CDR3 is TGTGCCAGCAGCTTGGACCCGGGGGCACAAGAGACCCAGTACTTC.

The genes are TRBV6-1 and TRBJ2-5, with a weak D call TRBD1 (5 bases). V shed 1 base and J shed 1 base, with 13 bases lying between them. This CDR3 region has 16 residues. CDR1 and CDR2 (germline): MNHNS, SASEGT. The CDR3 is CASSEEEWGSQETQYF. CDR3 coding DNA: TGTGCCAGCAGTGAAGAAGAATGGGGCAGCCAAGAGACCCAGTACTTC.

V is TRBV6-1 and J is TRBJ2-7; D is perhaps TRBD1 or TRBD2 (5 bases each). Per the germline V gene, CDR1 is MNHNS and CDR2 is SASEGT. Trimming removed 7 bases from V and 3 bases from J, with 13 bases in between. The CDR3 is 13 residues long. The CDR3 region has the DNA TGTGCCAGCATAGGGGAGAGATTCTACGAGCAGTACTTC. Its translation: CASIGERFYEQYF.

The CDR3 here is CASNLKWPKTSNTEAFF. The CDR3 DNA is TGCGCCAGCAATCTAAAGTGGCCGAAGACCTCGAACACTGAAGCTTTCTTT. The rearrangement uses TRBV5-1 and TRBJ1-1, with no clear D. The V and J ends lost 6 bases and 1 base respectively, with 22 bases between them. Germline V lookup: CDR1 SGHRS, CDR2 YFSETQ. CDR3 length: 17 amino acids.

The rearrangement joins TRBV11-2 to TRBJ2-7; either TRBD1 or TRBD2 may fit D (5 bases each). V was clipped by 5 bases and J by 1 base, with 18 bases between them. The CDR3 is 16 amino acids. CDR1 and CDR2 (germline): SGHAT, FQNNGV. The CDR3 loop is CASSASIGTRSYEQYF. The CDR3, as DNA: TGTGCCAGCAGCGCCTCTATTGGGACGAGGTCCTACGAGCAGTACTTC. Full variable domain (outside the CDR3, taken from reference TRBV11-2 and TRBJ2-7): EAGVAQSPRYKIIEKRQSVAFWCNPISGHATLYWYQQILGQGPKLLIQFQNNGVVDDSQLPKDRFSAERLKGVDSTLKIQPAKLEDSAVYLCASSASIGTRSYEQYFGPGTRLTVT.

V gene TRBV28 combines with J gene TRBJ1-1; tentatively, D is TRBD1 (5 bases). V was trimmed by 2 bases and J by 7 bases, leaving 8 bases between them. This CDR3 comprises 12 residues. Per germline, CDR1 MDHEN and CDR2 SYDVKM. DNA of the CDR3: TGTGCCAGCAGTTTAAAAGACAGTGAAGCTTTCTTT. Its protein is CASSLKDSEAFF.

The gene calls are TRBV19 and TRBJ1-1; D unresolved. The ends were cut back, 6 bases at V and 0 bases at J, with 17 bases in the middle. This CDR3 has 16 residues. The germline V gene has CDR1 LNHDA and CDR2 SQIVND (reference sequence). CDR3 loop: CASSLDGIGMNTEAFF. The DNA for the CDR3 is TGTGCCAGTAGCCTCGACGGTATAGGGATGAACACTGAAGCTTTCTTT. Full variable domain (remainder filled in from reference TRBV19 and TRBJ1-1): DGGITQSPKYLFRKEGQNVTLSCEQNLNHDAMYWYRQDPGQGLRLIYYSQIVNDFQKGDIAEGYSVSREKKESFPLTVTSAQKNPTAFYLCASSLDGIGMNTEAFFGQGTRLTVV.

J is TRBJ2-3 and V is TRBV14; tentatively, D is TRBD1 or TRBD2 (6 bases each). The CDR3 is 16 residues long. Trimming pared 4 bases from V and 0 bases from J, leaving 14 bases between. Germline CDR1 and CDR2: SGHDN and FVKESK. The CDR3 sequence is CASSPWGAGSTDTQYF. The CDR3 bases are TGTGCCAGCAGCCCCTGGGGGGCCGGTAGCACAGATACGCAGTATTTT.

The chain recombines TRBV5-6 with TRBJ2-5; D is possibly TRBD1 or TRBD2 (5 bases each). Germline assignment: CDR1 SGHDT and CDR2 YYEEEE. Trimming took off 3 bases at V and 5 bases at J, with 14 bases between the two ends. The length of the CDR3 is 14 residues. The CDR3 is CASSSSGPRETQYF. The CDR3 nucleotides read TGTGCCAGCAGCTCCTCGGGGCCCCGGGAGACCCAGTACTTC. Supplemented by reference TRBV5-6 and TRBJ2-5, the full variable domain reads DAGVTQSPTHLIKTRGQQVTLRCSPKSGHDTVSWYQQALGQGPQFIFQYYEEEERQRGNFPDRFSGHQFPNYSSELNVNALLLGDSALYLCASSSSGPRETQYFGPGTRLLVL.

The rearrangement links TRBV21-1 to TRBJ2-3; the table's D call, TRBD2, was not checked against the DNA. TRBV21-1 is assigned pseudogene status. This CDR3 region has 20 residues. The CDR3 spells CASSKGGRGKDRISTDTQYF. The CDR3 region has the DNA TGTGCCAGCAGCAAAGGTGGGAGGGGCAAAGACAGAATTAGCACAGATACGCAGTATTTT.

The count of this clone is one. An end of the junction differs from the germline gene, which may be a read error. This chain joins TRBV2 and TRBJ1-4; TRBD1 might be the D (5 bases). Looked up from germline, CDR1 is SNHLY and CDR2 is FYNNEI. The CDR3 is 13 residues long. The CDR3 sequence is CATSWGSNEKLFF. The DNA of the CDR3 is TGTGCCACCAGTTGGGGCAGTAATGAAAAACTGTTTTTT.

V usage is TRBV30 and J usage is TRBJ1-1; a possible D gene is TRBD1 (5 bases). The V gene lost 0 bases and the J gene lost 10 bases, with 12 bases spanning the gap. The CDR3 is 12 amino acids. Looked up from germline, CDR1 is GTSNPN and CDR2 is SVGIG (reference sequence). This CDR3 reads CAWSVGGAAAFF. The CDR3 DNA sequence: TGTGCCTGGAGTGTAGGAGGGGCCGCAGCTTTCTTT.

V and J are TRBV7-2 and TRBJ2-5, with a tentative D call TRBD2 (6 bases). The CDR3 loop spans 15 amino acids. Germline values: CDR1 SGHTA, CDR2 FQGNSA. V dropped 1 base and J dropped 0 bases, with 9 bases sitting between them. Here the CDR3 reads CASSLVRGYQETQYF. CDR3 in DNA: TGTGCCAGCAGCTTAGTTCGGGGGTACCAAGAGACCCAGTACTTC.

The V call is TRBV6-5, the J call TRBJ1-2; TRBD1 matches at 11 bases. V shed 6 bases, J shed 7 bases, and the junction held 7 bases outside the gene matches. Germline assignment: CDR1 MNHEY and CDR2 SVGAGI. This CDR3 has 14 amino acids. The CDR3 region is CASRPGTGGSGYTF. For the CDR3, the DNA is TGTGCCAGCAGGCCCGGGACAGGGGGATCTGGCTACACCTTC.

V usage is TRBV28 and J usage is TRBJ1-4, with D possibly TRBD1 on 5 matching bases. The CDR3 contains 15 residues. V dropped 6 bases and J dropped 0 bases, with 11 bases sitting between them. Germline CDR1 MDHEN, CDR2 SYDVKM. The CDR3 nucleotides read TGTGCCAGCAGCCGGGGGGGAGCAACTAATGAAAAACTGTTTTTT. Protein product: CASSRGGATNEKLFF.

V and J are TRBV6-5 and TRBJ1-1; D is uncertain. V was cut by 0 bases and J by 8 bases, with 13 bases left in between. The CDR3 totals 14 residues. Germline V gives CDR1 MNHEY, CDR2 SVGAGI. CDR3 sequence reads: CASSYSISGREAFF. The CDR3 nucleotides read TGTGCCAGCAGTTACTCGATTTCGGGCAGAGAAGCTTTCTTT.

The chain joins TRBV9 to TRBJ2-3; 8 bases agree with TRBD2. The germline gives CDR1 SGDLS, CDR2 YYNGEE. V gave up 4 bases and J gave up 5 bases; unmatched junction bases: 15. The CDR3 loop spans 17 amino acids. The CDR3 loop reads CASSREGSGSAGDTQYF. For the CDR3, the DNA is TGTGCCAGCAGCAGGGAGGGCAGCGGGAGTGCTGGAGATACGCAGTATTTT.

The V gene is TRBV5-1, the J gene TRBJ1-1, with no clear D. Germline V lookup: CDR1 SGHRS, CDR2 YFSETQ. The V gene lost 0 bases and the J gene lost 1 base, with 7 bases spanning the gap. The CDR3 covers 14 residues. In nucleotides, the CDR3 is TGCGCCAGCAGCTTGGCCGGCCGGAACACTGAAGCTTTCTTT. This translates into CASSLAGRNTEAFF.

This rearrangement joins TRBV11-2 to TRBJ1-3, with D uncertain. CDR1 and CDR2 (germline): SGHAT, FQNNGV. This CDR3 comprises 19 residues. Trimming cost V 0 bases and J 3 bases, with 21 bases left between them. Here the CDR3 DNA reads TGTGCCAGCAGCTTAGACCGAAGGTTGGCTACGCTCAGTGGAAACACCATATATTTT. Encoded protein: CASSLDRRLATLSGNTIYF.

The V and J genes are TRBV6-5 and TRBJ2-7, with D perhaps TRBD1 (8 bases). This CDR3 is 15 amino acids long. V lost 5 bases and J lost 3, with 17 bases in between. CDR1 is MNHEY and CDR2 is SVGAGI in the germline V gene. CDR3 amino acids: CASSNTGGGGYEQYF. DNA for the CDR3: TGTGCCAGCAGTAACACAGGGGGGGGAGGCTACGAGCAGTACTTC.

V and J are TRBV19 and TRBJ2-2; D call uncertain. V was pared by 7 bases and J by 2 bases, with 11 bases between. The CDR3 spans 14 residues. Germline values: CDR1 LNHDA, CDR2 SQIVND (reference sequence). CDR3 in DNA: TGTGCCAGTACCCCCGGCAGAAACACCGGGGAGCTGTTTTTT. Its protein is CASTPGRNTGELFF. The full variable domain, with the rest looked up from reference TRBV19 and TRBJ2-2, is DGGITQSPKYLFRKEGQNVTLSCEQNLNHDAMYWYRQDPGQGLRLIYYSQIVNDFQKGDIAEGYSVSREKKESFPLTVTSAQKNPTAFYLCASTPGRNTGELFFGEGSRLTVL.

Here the CDR3 reads CAWSVLPVRNEQFF. In DNA, the CDR3 is TGTGCCTGGAGTGTACTTCCCGTCCGTAATGAGCAGTTCTTC. V usage is TRBV30 and J usage is TRBJ2-1; no clear D gene. The CDR3 extends over 14 amino acids. CDR1 is GTSNPN, CDR2 SVGIG, per germline (reference sequence). Trimming shortened V by 0 bases and J by 7 bases, and 13 bases separated the two germline ends.